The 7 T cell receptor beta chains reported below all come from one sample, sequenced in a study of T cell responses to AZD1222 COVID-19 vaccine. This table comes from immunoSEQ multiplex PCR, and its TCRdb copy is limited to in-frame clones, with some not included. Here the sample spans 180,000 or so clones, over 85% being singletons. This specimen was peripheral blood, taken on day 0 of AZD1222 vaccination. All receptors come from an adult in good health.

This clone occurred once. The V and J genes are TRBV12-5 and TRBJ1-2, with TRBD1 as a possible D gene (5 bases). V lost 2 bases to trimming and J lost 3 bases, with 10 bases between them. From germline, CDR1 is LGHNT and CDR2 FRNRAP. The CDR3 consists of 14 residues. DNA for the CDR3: TGTGCTAGTGGTTTGTCGACAGCCCACTATGGCTACACCTTC. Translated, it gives CASGLSTAHYGYTF.

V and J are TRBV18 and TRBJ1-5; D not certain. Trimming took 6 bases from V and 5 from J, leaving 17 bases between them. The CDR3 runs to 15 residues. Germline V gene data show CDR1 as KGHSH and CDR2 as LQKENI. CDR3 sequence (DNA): TGTGCCAGCTCTCGAGGGTTGGGAGAGGATCAGCCCCAGCATTTT. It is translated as CASSRGLGEDQPQHF.

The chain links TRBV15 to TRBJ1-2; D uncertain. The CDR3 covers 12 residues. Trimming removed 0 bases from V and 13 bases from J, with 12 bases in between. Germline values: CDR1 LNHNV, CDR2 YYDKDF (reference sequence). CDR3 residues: CATSRDLDRITF. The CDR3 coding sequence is TGTGCCACCAGCAGAGATTTAGACCGAATCACCTTC.

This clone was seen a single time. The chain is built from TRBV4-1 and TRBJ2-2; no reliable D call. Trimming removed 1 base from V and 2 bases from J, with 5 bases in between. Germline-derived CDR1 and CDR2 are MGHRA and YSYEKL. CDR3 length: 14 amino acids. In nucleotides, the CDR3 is TGCGCCAGCAGCCAAGGACTTAACACCGGGGAGCTGTTTTTT. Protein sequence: CASSQGLNTGELFF.

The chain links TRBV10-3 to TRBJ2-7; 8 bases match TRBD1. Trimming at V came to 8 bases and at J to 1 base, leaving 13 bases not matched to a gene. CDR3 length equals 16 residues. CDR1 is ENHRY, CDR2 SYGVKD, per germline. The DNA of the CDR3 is TGTGCCATCCTGAACAATCTACAGGGGGAATCCTACGAGCAGTACTTC. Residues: CAILNNLQGESYEQYF.

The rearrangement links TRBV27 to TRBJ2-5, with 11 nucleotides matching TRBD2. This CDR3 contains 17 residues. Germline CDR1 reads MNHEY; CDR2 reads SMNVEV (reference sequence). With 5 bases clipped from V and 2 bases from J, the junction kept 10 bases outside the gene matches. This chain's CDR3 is CASSDVGLAAYQETQYF. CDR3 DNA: TGTGCCAGCAGTGACGTGGGACTAGCGGCATATCAAGAGACCCAGTACTTC.

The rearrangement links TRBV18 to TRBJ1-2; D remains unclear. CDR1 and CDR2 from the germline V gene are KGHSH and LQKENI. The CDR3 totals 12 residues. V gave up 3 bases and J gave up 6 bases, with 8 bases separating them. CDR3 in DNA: TGTGCCAGCTCACCCAACAGAGATGGCTACACCTTC. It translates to CASSPNRDGYTF.